This is a list of T cell receptor beta chains from one sample in a study of response to subunit inactivated influenza vaccine. TCRdb re-analysed the RT-PCR reads in MiXCR, keeping a single row per CDR3 protein. The table has under 850,000 distinct CDR3 sequences, approximately 17% seen once. The sample was PBMCs from blood, taken approximately 5 days after vaccination. The receptors here all came from a man over 45 who received an inactivated influenza vaccine. The CDR3 runs from the conserved cysteine through the conserved F or W. Each record gives: CDR3 DNA, CDR3 protein, J gene, V gene, clone size, D gene. D genes are given only for firm matches. The size of a clone is reported for some rows only, either as once, few or many, or as a class for expanded clones.

TGTGCCAGGAGGACAGGGGTTGCCGGGGAGCTGTTTTTT | CARRTGVAGELFF | TRBJ2-2 | TRBV12-3/TRBV12-4 | . | TRBD1
TGCAGTGCTAGAGATCGGGGGGTCACCGGGGAGCTGTTTTTT | CSARDRGVTGELFF | TRBJ2-2 | TRBV20-1 | . | TRBD2
TGTGCCAGCAGTGAAGCGCTAGGCCTGGCTGGAGAACTGTTTTTT | CASSEALGLAGELFF | TRBJ1-4 | TRBV2 | few | .
TGTGCCAGCTCATACGTAGCGGGAGGAACTGGCAATGAGCAGTTCTTC | CASSYVAGGTGNEQFF | TRBJ2-1 | TRBV18 | few | TRBD2
TGTGCCAGCAGTGAAGGGGGACTAGGGGCAGATACGCAGTATTTT | CASSEGGLGADTQYF | TRBJ2-3 | TRBV6-1 | . | TRBD2
TGCAGCGGGGGACAGGGGAGGGAGACCCAGTACTTC | CSGGQGRETQYF | TRBJ2-5 | TRBV20-1 | . | TRBD1
TGTGCCAGCAGCTATTTTCCCGGGACCGGGGAGCTGTTTTTT | CASSYFPGTGELFF | TRBJ2-2 | TRBV13 | few | .
TGTGCCAGCAACGGACAGGCGAACACCGGGGAGCTGTTTTTT | CASNGQANTGELFF | TRBJ2-2 | TRBV6-1 | many | TRBD1
TGCAGTGCTAGAGATCTCCTAGACACTGAAGCTTTCTTT | CSARDLLDTEAFF | TRBJ1-1 | TRBV20-1 | few | .
TGTGCCATCAGCGACAGGGATTTCGACAGCGGCTACACCTTC | CAISDRDFDSGYTF | TRBJ1-2 | TRBV10-3 | . | TRBD1
TGTGCCACCAGCAGAGAATGGGGCAGGGTGGCCGGGGAGCTGTTTTTT | CATSREWGRVAGELFF | TRBJ2-2 | TRBV15 | . | .
TGTGCCAGCAGCTTGGTTGTTAGCAGCTCCTACAATGAGCAGTTCTTC | CASSLVVSSSYNEQFF | TRBJ2-1 | TRBV5-4 | . | .
TGCAGTGCTTTCCAGGCGGGGGGACCGCTAGCGGGAGCAGAGACCCAGTACTTC | CSAFQAGGPLAGAETQYF | TRBJ2-5 | TRBV20-1 | few | TRBD2